The 25 T cell receptor beta chains reported below all come from one sample, sequenced in a study of cytomegalovirus exposure and HLA in healthy donors. Using immunoSEQ multiplex PCR, the repertoire was profiled, and TCRdb retains in-frame clones only, with some absent. The sample has a few hundred thousand clones, more than 75% seen once; the top ten hold around 12%. The sample consisted of PBMCs. Source of these receptors: a man between 18 and 35 years old in good health and CMV-seropositive.

The chain carries TRBV11-2 and TRBJ2-1, with 9 bases that match TRBD2. CDR1 SGHAT and CDR2 FQNNGV come from the germline V gene. The CDR3 sequence is 16 residues long. J gave up 3 bases and V 3 bases, and 6 bases lay outside the gene matches. In DNA form, the CDR3 reads TGTGCCAGCAGCTTGGTAGCGGGAGCACTCTACAATGAGCAGTTCTTC. This encodes CASSLVAGALYNEQFF.

The rearrangement links TRBV5-6 to TRBJ2-2; 7 bases map to TRBD2. Losses at the gene ends were 6 bases for V and 1 base for J; bases not matched to a gene: 3. The CDR3 consists of 14 residues. Germline-derived CDR1 and CDR2 are SGHDT and YYEEEE. CDR3 sequence reads: CASNSGMNTGELFF. The DNA for the CDR3 is TGTGCCAGCAACAGCGGGATGAACACCGGGGAGCTGTTTTTT.

CDR3 sequence (DNA): TGTGCCAGCAGTGAATCGGGCGGCTATGGCTACACCTTC. As protein: CASSESGGYGYTF. V gene TRBV25-1 combines with J gene TRBJ1-2, with D uncertain. The germline V gene encodes CDR1 MGHDK and CDR2 SYGVNS. The CDR3 loop spans 13 amino acids. Trimming removed 1 base at V and 4 bases at J, with 7 bases between.

The rearrangement joins TRBV27 to TRBJ2-1, with 11 bases aligning to TRBD2. This CDR3 is built from 17 residues. The V segment lost 1 base and the J segment 4 bases; nucleotides outside the gene matches: 6. CDR1 is MNHEY, CDR2 SMNVEV, per germline (reference sequence). The CDR3 DNA reads TGTGCCAGCAGTTTATGGTTAGCGGGAGGGGCTTACAATGAGCAGTTCTTC. As protein: CASSLWLAGGAYNEQFF.

J is TRBJ1-2 and V is TRBV29-1; no clear D. CDR3 length equals 14 residues. The germline gives CDR1 SQVTM, CDR2 ANQGSEA. Deletions cut 4 bases from V and 3 bases from J, with 15 bases between. The CDR3 spells CSVGVTAHDYGYTF. As DNA, the CDR3 is TGCAGCGTTGGGGTTACAGCTCACGACTATGGCTACACCTTC.

The chain couples TRBV15 to TRBJ2-3, with D perhaps matching TRBD1 or TRBD2 (5 bases each). V gave up 3 bases and J gave up 6 bases, with 13 bases separating them. Germline CDR1 reads LNHNV; CDR2 reads YYDKDF (reference sequence). This CDR3 has 14 residues. CDR3: CATSSRGPSDTQYF. Here the CDR3 DNA reads TGTGCCACCAGCAGCCGGGGCCCTTCGGATACGCAGTATTTT.

The chain joins TRBV7-2 to TRBJ2-7; the D is unclear. This CDR3 is 11 amino acids long. Trimming left V 5 bases short and J 3 bases short, with 5 bases between. Germline CDR1 SGHTA, CDR2 FQGNSA. As DNA, the CDR3 is TGTGCCAGCAGCGATTACTACGAGCAGTACTTC. It yields the protein CASSDYYEQYF.

The gene calls are TRBV27 and TRBJ2-3; TRBD2 matches at 7 bases. Trimming took 6 bases from V and 2 from J; bases not matched to a gene: 2. The CDR3 loop spans 13 amino acids. Germline CDR1 reads MNHEY; CDR2 reads SMNVEV (reference sequence). CDR3: CASRSGVTDTQYF. CDR3 coding DNA: TGTGCCAGCAGGAGCGGGGTCACAGATACGCAGTATTTT.

The chain joins TRBV5-1 to TRBJ2-1; 9 bases match TRBD2. CDR1 and CDR2 from the germline V gene are SGHRS and YFSETQ. The CDR3 has 16 amino acids. Unmatched junction bases numbered 5, after V lost 3 bases and J lost 1 base. The CDR3 DNA reads as TGCGCCAGCAGCTCACGACTAGCGGCTTCCTACAATGAGCAGTTCTTC. This translates into CASSSRLAASYNEQFF.

This clone was counted a single time. The V call is TRBV14, the J call TRBJ2-1, with D possibly being TRBD1 (5 bases). V was shortened by 8 bases and J by 15 bases, with 23 bases between the two germline ends. This CDR3 is built from 13 residues. Germline V lookup: CDR1 SGHDN, CDR2 FVKESK. The CDR3 DNA reads TGTGCCAGCGGGCCCTACAGGTCCTTTCCCCCGTTCTTC. Its translation: CASGPYRSFPPFF.

This chain uses TRBV28 with TRBJ2-4, with D possibly matching TRBD1 (5 bases). The germline V gene has CDR1 MDHEN and CDR2 SYDVKM. CDR3 length equals 13 residues. V lost 5 bases and J 8 bases, leaving 13 bases between the germline ends. The CDR3 DNA follows: TGTGCCAGCAGTGGTAGGGGCTGGCACATTCAGTACTTC. Translated: CASSGRGWHIQYF.

The chain links TRBV7-6 to TRBJ2-3, with D perhaps TRBD2 (5 bases). V gave up 5 bases and J gave up 1 base, with 13 bases separating them. The CDR3 spans 15 residues. Germline CDR1 SGHVS, CDR2 FNYEAQ. The CDR3 DNA reads as TGTGCCAGCAGCCCCACTAGTAAAGGCACAGATACGCAGTATTTT. This gives the protein CASSPTSKGTDTQYF.

The J gene is TRBJ1-2, the V gene TRBV5-4, with D possibly being TRBD1 (5 bases). This CDR3 is built from 13 residues. Per the germline V gene, CDR1 is SGHNT and CDR2 is YYREEE (reference sequence). The ends were cut back, 0 bases at V and 4 bases at J, with 7 bases in the middle. This CDR3 reads CASSLGTSYGYTF. For the CDR3, the DNA is TGTGCCAGCAGCTTGGGGACATCCTATGGCTACACCTTC.

This rearrangement joins TRBV15 to TRBJ2-5, with D possibly matching TRBD2 (6 bases). V dropped 1 base and J dropped 5 bases, with 14 bases sitting between them. The germline gives CDR1 LNHNV, CDR2 YYDKDF (reference sequence). This CDR3 is built from 15 residues. The CDR3 reads CATSRVPTSYETQYF. The CDR3 region has the DNA TGTGCCACCAGCAGAGTACCCACTAGCTACGAGACCCAGTACTTC.

The gene calls are TRBV7-3 and TRBJ2-1, with 14 positions matching TRBD2. In germline, CDR1 is SGHTA, CDR2 FQGTGA. V was pared by 1 base and J by 0 bases, with 2 bases of the junction left unmatched. The CDR3 runs to 18 residues. The CDR3 DNA sequence: TGTGCCAGCAGCTTAAGGGGGACTAGCGGGAGCTCCTACAATGAGCAGTTCTTC. It translates to CASSLRGTSGSSYNEQFF.

V gene TRBV7-9 combines with J gene TRBJ2-7; D is undetermined. CDR1 SEHNR and CDR2 FQNEAQ come from the germline V gene (reference sequence). The CDR3 length is 12 residues. The V and J ends lost 2 bases and 6 bases respectively, with 8 bases between them. For the CDR3, the DNA is TGTGCCAGCAGCTTACAGCGTGGCGAGCAGTACTTC. This encodes CASSLQRGEQYF.

The V call is TRBV18, the J call TRBJ2-7; D is uncertain. The CDR3 contains 17 residues. The germline CDR1 and CDR2 sequences are KGHSH and LQKENI. V shed 1 base and J shed 0 bases, with 16 bases lying between them. This CDR3 reads CASSPRDFGRSSYEQYF. The CDR3, as DNA: TGTGCCAGCTCACCACGGGATTTCGGCAGGAGCTCCTACGAGCAGTACTTC.

The chain recombines TRBV28 with TRBJ1-4; D call uncertain. Germline loops: CDR1 MDHEN, CDR2 SYDVKM. The germline V and J ends were trimmed by 8 bases and 8 bases, with 18 bases remaining between them. The CDR3 loop spans 14 amino acids. CDR3 DNA sequence: TGTGCCAGCGCGGAGGGCCTAACGAAGGAAAAACTGTTTTTT. Its protein product is CASAEGLTKEKLFF.

This chain connects TRBV5-8 to TRBJ2-7; D is ambiguous. The CDR3 consists of 13 residues. Germline CDR1 reads SGHTS; CDR2 reads YDEGEE. V lost 4 bases, J lost 4 bases, and 12 bases lay in between. The CDR3 region has the DNA TGTGCCAGCAGCACGGAAGACCAATACGAGCAGTACTTC. Amino acids: CASSTEDQYEQYF.

The chain employs TRBV6-5 and TRBJ1-2, with 8 bases matching TRBD1. V lost 2 bases and J lost 4; bases outside the gene matches: 3. The CDR3 length is 14 residues. The germline gives CDR1 MNHEY, CDR2 SVGAGI. CDR3 in DNA: TGTGCCAGCAGTTACCGCGGGACAGGCTATGGCTACACCTTC. Translation: CASSYRGTGYGYTF.

The rearrangement joins TRBV7-9 to TRBJ2-1; perhaps TRBD1 as D (5 bases). Between the trimmed V and J ends, which lost 1 base and 9 bases, there was a span of 7 bases. CDR3 length: 12 amino acids. Per germline, CDR1 SEHNR and CDR2 FQNEAQ (reference sequence). As DNA, the CDR3 is TGTGCCAGCAGCTTAGGGACATTTGAGCAGTTCTTC. It translates to CASSLGTFEQFF.

The chain combines TRBV28 with TRBJ1-1; D unclear. Germline V gene data show CDR1 as MDHEN and CDR2 as SYDVKM. V was pared by 5 bases and J by 1 base, with 11 bases between. This CDR3 comprises 14 residues. For the CDR3, the DNA is TGTGCCAGCAGTGTTCAACAGACGAACACTGAAGCTTTCTTT. It codes for CASSVQQTNTEAFF.

J is TRBJ2-2 and V is TRBV28, with unresolved D. Germline V gives CDR1 MDHEN, CDR2 SYDVKM. This CDR3 is 17 amino acids long. V lost 5 bases, J lost 4 bases, and 20 bases lay in between. The chain's CDR3 is CASSQTKSAAGTGELFF. The CDR3 DNA is TGTGCCAGCAGTCAAACCAAGTCCGCGGCTGGCACCGGGGAGCTGTTTTTT.

Points on this clone: At one boundary the junction diverges from the germline segment, which might be a read error. The rearrangement joins TRBV27 to TRBJ2-2; perhaps D is TRBD1 or TRBD2 (5 bases each). Germline values: CDR1 MNHEY, CDR2 SMNVEV (reference sequence). CDR3 length: 14 amino acids. The DNA for the CDR3 is TGTGCCAGCAGCTTATTGGGGGACACCGGGGAGCTGTTTTTT. Amino acids: CASSLLGDTGELFF.

The rearrangement joins TRBV10-3 to TRBJ2-7; either TRBD1 or TRBD2 may supply D (5 bases each). Germline CDR1 reads ENHRY; CDR2 reads SYGVKD. The V end lost 2 bases, the J end lost 0 bases, and 17 bases lay between the germline ends. The CDR3 runs to 17 residues. The CDR3 DNA reads TGTGCCATCAGTGAGCCACGGGGCGGTCCGAGCTCCTACGAGCAGTACTTC. It is translated as CAISEPRGGPSSYEQYF.